Listed below are T cell receptor beta chains from one sample, sequenced in a study of response to subunit inactivated influenza vaccine. MiXCR was run by TCRdb on the RT-PCR reads, yielding one entry per CDR3 protein. The sample includes hundreds of thousands of distinct CDR3 sequences, under 9% of them seen just once. The sample was PBMCs from blood, taken around 25 months after vaccination. Receptors were obtained from a man aged 50 to 75 who received an inactivated influenza vaccine. The CDR3 runs from the conserved cysteine through the conserved F or W. Fields, in order: V gene, J gene, clone size, D gene, CDR3 protein, CDR3 DNA. A D gene is named only where the DNA matches it firmly. For some rows the clone size is stated as once, few or many, or as a class when expanded; others skip it.

V gene: TRBV20-1; J gene: TRBJ2-3; clone size: many; D gene: NA; CDR3 protein: CSARDLVTRGSTDTQYF; CDR3 DNA: TGCAGTGCTAGAGATCTCGTGACTAGAGGTAGCACAGATACGCAGTATTTT
V gene: TRBV7-2; J gene: TRBJ2-2; clone size: few; D gene: TRBD2; CDR3 protein: CASSVLAGGVGELFF; CDR3 DNA: TGTGCCAGCAGCGTTCTAGCGGGGGGTGTCGGGGAGCTGTTTTTT
V gene: TRBV10-3; J gene: TRBJ2-2; clone size: few; D gene: NA; CDR3 protein: CAISESGLPTGELFF; CDR3 DNA: TGTGCCATCAGTGAGTCGGGGCTCCCTACCGGGGAGCTGTTTTTT
V gene: TRBV4-3; J gene: TRBJ2-3; clone size: NA; D gene: NA; CDR3 protein: CASRDDLLLFRDLTDTQYF; CDR3 DNA: TGCGCCAGCAGGGATGATCTCCTTTTGTTCAGGGATTTGACAGATACGCAGTATTTT
V gene: TRBV20-1; J gene: TRBJ1-5; clone size: few; D gene: NA; CDR3 protein: CSAQDSYQPQHF; CDR3 DNA: TGCAGTGCCCAAGACAGCTACCAGCCCCAGCATTTT
V gene: TRBV24-1; J gene: TRBJ1-2; clone size: NA; D gene: NA; CDR3 protein: CATSDLGRMHGYTF; CDR3 DNA: TGTGCCACCAGTGATTTGGGACGGATGCATGGCTACACCTTC
V gene: TRBV4-1; J gene: TRBJ2-2; clone size: NA; D gene: TRBD2; CDR3 protein: CASSPNTRTRSAGELFF; CDR3 DNA: TGCGCCAGCAGCCCAAACACTAGGACTAGATCGGCCGGGGAGCTGTTTTTT
V gene: TRBV28; J gene: TRBJ2-1; clone size: many; D gene: TRBD2; CDR3 protein: CASSPPGLAGEQFF; CDR3 DNA: TGTGCCAGCAGTCCCCCGGGACTAGCTGGGGAGCAGTTCTTC
V gene: TRBV28; J gene: TRBJ1-5; clone size: many; D gene: NA; CDR3 protein: CASSPVDQPQHF; CDR3 DNA: TGTGCCAGCAGTCCCGTGGATCAGCCCCAGCATTTT
V gene: TRBV3-1; J gene: TRBJ2-1; clone size: NA; D gene: NA; CDR3 protein: CASSPGQGRYNEQFF; CDR3 DNA: TGTGCCAGCAGTCCCGGTCAGGGGAGGTACAATGAGCAGTTCTTC
V gene: TRBV6-1; J gene: TRBJ2-2; clone size: NA; D gene: TRBD1; CDR3 protein: CASSIYTGVTGELFF; CDR3 DNA: TGTGCCAGCAGTATCTATACAGGGGTCACCGGGGAGCTGTTTTTT
V gene: TRBV5-1; J gene: TRBJ2-7; clone size: many; D gene: TRBD1; CDR3 protein: CASSLAGQGAYEQYF; CDR3 DNA: TGCGCCAGCAGCTTGGCAGGACAGGGGGCTTACGAGCAGTACTTC
V gene: TRBV4-2; J gene: TRBJ1-5; clone size: NA; D gene: NA; CDR3 protein: CASSQNPWGGSQPQHF; CDR3 DNA: TGTGCCAGCAGCCAGAACCCCTGGGGGGGGAGTCAGCCCCAGCATTTT
V gene: TRBV9; J gene: TRBJ2-5; clone size: NA; D gene: NA; CDR3 protein: CASGKGVPQETQYF; CDR3 DNA: TGTGCGAGCGGGAAGGGGGTCCCCCAAGAGACCCAGTACTTC
V gene: TRBV18; J gene: TRBJ2-7; clone size: few; D gene: NA; CDR3 protein: CASSTSGTEQYF; CDR3 DNA: TGTGCCAGCTCAACCTCCGGGACAGAGCAGTACTTC
V gene: TRBV6-1; J gene: TRBJ2-1; clone size: NA; D gene: NA; CDR3 protein: CASRPLDGAEQFF; CDR3 DNA: TGTGCCAGCAGGCCCCTAGACGGGGCTGAGCAGTTCTTC
V gene: TRBV20-1; J gene: TRBJ2-5; clone size: NA; D gene: NA; CDR3 protein: CSVQSSQETQYF; CDR3 DNA: TGCAGTGTACAGTCTTCCCAAGAGACCCAGTACTTC
V gene: TRBV6-1; J gene: TRBJ1-4; clone size: NA; D gene: TRBD1; CDR3 protein: CATSIGTVSGKLFF; CDR3 DNA: TGTGCCACCTCGATAGGGACAGTTTCCGGGAAACTGTTTTTT
V gene: TRBV28; J gene: TRBJ1-5; clone size: NA; D gene: NA; CDR3 protein: CASRGADQPQHF; CDR3 DNA: TGTGCCAGCAGGGGAGCGGATCAGCCCCAGCATTTT
V gene: TRBV6-5; J gene: TRBJ1-2; clone size: NA; D gene: NA; CDR3 protein: CASRYRSPGYGYTF; CDR3 DNA: TGTGCCAGCAGATACAGGTCCCCTGGCTATGGCTACACCTTC
V gene: TRBV5-1; J gene: TRBJ1-5; clone size: many; D gene: NA; CDR3 protein: CASSLSPDNQPQHF; CDR3 DNA: TGCGCCAGCAGCTTGTCCCCAGACAATCAGCCCCAGCATTTT
V gene: TRBV9; J gene: TRBJ2-3; clone size: many; D gene: NA; CDR3 protein: CASSVGGENTQYF; CDR3 DNA: TGTGCCAGCAGCGTAGGAGGAGAGAATACGCAGTATTTT
V gene: TRBV5-1; J gene: TRBJ2-1; clone size: NA; D gene: TRBD2; CDR3 protein: CASSAIAGYSYNEQFF; CDR3 DNA: TGCGCCAGCAGCGCAATAGCGGGCTACTCCTACAATGAGCAGTTCTTC
V gene: TRBV12-3/TRBV12-4; J gene: TRBJ2-7; clone size: few; D gene: NA; CDR3 protein: CASSLAQYSYEQYF; CDR3 DNA: TGTGCCAGCAGTTTAGCGCAATACTCCTACGAGCAGTACTTC
V gene: TRBV19; J gene: TRBJ1-5; clone size: NA; D gene: TRBD1; CDR3 protein: CASTSTGQGGSNQPQHF; CDR3 DNA: TGTGCCAGTACCTCAACGGGACAGGGGGGTAGCAATCAGCCCCAGCATTTT
V gene: TRBV3-1; J gene: TRBJ2-2; clone size: NA; D gene: NA; CDR3 protein: CASSDQAAGTRRTGELFF; CDR3 DNA: TGTGCCAGCAGCGATCAGGCCGCCGGGACACGCCGAACCGGGGAGCTGTTTTTT
V gene: TRBV12-3/TRBV12-4; J gene: TRBJ2-3; clone size: many; D gene: TRBD2; CDR3 protein: CASSPQKAGIAADTQYF; CDR3 DNA: TGTGCCAGCAGTCCGCAAAAAGCGGGGATAGCGGCAGATACGCAGTATTTT
V gene: TRBV12-3/TRBV12-4; J gene: TRBJ2-2; clone size: few; D gene: NA; CDR3 protein: CASTITGNGELFF; CDR3 DNA: TGTGCCAGCACTATTACGGGGAACGGGGAGCTGTTTTTT
V gene: TRBV5-6; J gene: TRBJ1-1; clone size: few; D gene: NA; CDR3 protein: CASSLGGITEAFF; CDR3 DNA: TGTGCCAGCAGCTTGGGGGGCATCACTGAAGCTTTCTTT
V gene: TRBV20-1; J gene: TRBJ2-5; clone size: few; D gene: TRBD2; CDR3 protein: CSASGVTSGTETQYF; CDR3 DNA: TGCAGTGCTAGCGGGGTGACTAGCGGGACGGAGACCCAGTACTTC
V gene: TRBV12-3/TRBV12-4; J gene: TRBJ2-7; clone size: few; D gene: NA; CDR3 protein: CASSLDPAGYEQYF; CDR3 DNA: TGTGCCAGCAGTTTAGATCCGGCGGGTTACGAGCAGTACTTC
V gene: TRBV12-3/TRBV12-4; J gene: TRBJ2-5; clone size: many; D gene: NA; CDR3 protein: CASQEGGPSETQYF; CDR3 DNA: TGTGCCAGCCAGGAGGGGGGGCCCAGTGAGACCCAGTACTTC
V gene: TRBV4-1; J gene: TRBJ1-5; clone size: many; D gene: TRBD1; CDR3 protein: CASSQGQGARGQPQHF; CDR3 DNA: TGCGCCAGCAGCCAGGGACAGGGGGCGCGGGGCCAGCCCCAGCATTTT
V gene: TRBV3-1; J gene: TRBJ2-3; clone size: few; D gene: NA; CDR3 protein: CASSQDLRGRGDTQYF; CDR3 DNA: TGTGCCAGCAGCCAAGATCTTCGGGGGAGAGGCGATACGCAGTATTTT
V gene: TRBV25-1; J gene: TRBJ2-2; clone size: NA; D gene: NA; CDR3 protein: CASSATWGNRELFF; CDR3 DNA: TGTGCCAGCAGTGCGACATGGGGGAACAGGGAGCTGTTTTTT
V gene: TRBV10-3; J gene: TRBJ2-7; clone size: many; D gene: TRBD2; CDR3 protein: CAIKGGLAGSYEQYF; CDR3 DNA: TGTGCCATCAAGGGGGGACTAGCGGGCTCCTACGAGCAGTACTTC
V gene: TRBV15; J gene: TRBJ2-5; clone size: NA; D gene: TRBD1; CDR3 protein: CATSRDKGAEGVETQYF; CDR3 DNA: TGTGCCACCAGCAGAGATAAGGGGGCAGAAGGGGTAGAGACCCAGTACTTC
V gene: TRBV15; J gene: TRBJ1-1; clone size: NA; D gene: NA; CDR3 protein: CATSIRDSRTEAFF; CDR3 DNA: TGTGCCACCAGCATACGGGACTCCCGAACTGAAGCTTTCTTT
V gene: TRBV27; J gene: TRBJ2-7; clone size: NA; D gene: NA; CDR3 protein: CASQQGSSYEQYF; CDR3 DNA: TGTGCCAGCCAGCAGGGGAGCTCCTACGAGCAGTACTTC
V gene: TRBV20-1; J gene: TRBJ2-5; clone size: NA; D gene: TRBD2; CDR3 protein: CSARGASGGFQETQYF; CDR3 DNA: TGCAGTGCTAGAGGGGCTAGCGGGGGGTTCCAAGAGACCCAGTACTTC
V gene: TRBV29-1; J gene: TRBJ1-1; clone size: many; D gene: TRBD1; CDR3 protein: CSAEGAMNTEAFF; CDR3 DNA: TGCAGCGCCGAGGGGGCGATGAACACTGAAGCTTTCTTT
V gene: TRBV5-5; J gene: TRBJ2-7; clone size: few; D gene: NA; CDR3 protein: CASSLDNGSYEQYF; CDR3 DNA: TGTGCCAGCAGCTTGGACAACGGATCCTACGAGCAGTACTTC
V gene: TRBV5-4; J gene: TRBJ1-1; clone size: NA; D gene: NA; CDR3 protein: CASRSWGAPTEAFF; CDR3 DNA: TGTGCCAGCAGGAGTTGGGGCGCCCCGACTGAAGCTTTCTTT
V gene: TRBV11-1; J gene: TRBJ2-1; clone size: many; D gene: TRBD2; CDR3 protein: CASSLAWLAGPVEQFF; CDR3 DNA: TGTGCCAGCAGCTTAGCCTGGCTAGCGGGACCCGTTGAGCAGTTCTTC
V gene: TRBV20-1; J gene: TRBJ2-7; clone size: NA; D gene: NA; CDR3 protein: CSARGLQAAASEQYF; CDR3 DNA: TGCAGTGCTAGGGGCTTACAGGCTGCTGCCAGCGAGCAGTACTTC
V gene: TRBV6-2/TRBV6-3; J gene: TRBJ2-2; clone size: few; D gene: NA; CDR3 protein: CASGSLVTGELFF; CDR3 DNA: TGTGCCAGCGGGTCCTTAGTCACCGGGGAGCTGTTTTTT
V gene: TRBV7-3; J gene: TRBJ2-1; clone size: few; D gene: TRBD2; CDR3 protein: CASSITGTSDNEQFF; CDR3 DNA: TGTGCCAGCAGCATAACCGGGACTAGCGACAATGAGCAGTTCTTC
V gene: TRBV5-1; J gene: TRBJ2-1; clone size: few; D gene: TRBD1; CDR3 protein: CASSGIPLQGDEQFF; CDR3 DNA: TGCGCCAGCAGCGGCATCCCGTTACAGGGGGATGAGCAGTTCTTC
V gene: TRBV6-2/TRBV6-3; J gene: TRBJ2-2; clone size: few; D gene: NA; CDR3 protein: CASGTTANTGELFF; CDR3 DNA: TGTGCCAGCGGGACGACCGCGAACACCGGGGAGCTGTTTTTT
V gene: TRBV28; J gene: TRBJ2-2; clone size: NA; D gene: NA; CDR3 protein: CASEGVVGELFF; CDR3 DNA: TGTGCCAGCGAAGGGGTCGTCGGGGAGCTGTTTTTT
V gene: TRBV5-1; J gene: TRBJ1-6; clone size: many; D gene: NA; CDR3 protein: CASRPGETEHSPLHF; CDR3 DNA: TGCGCCAGCAGGCCCGGCGAGACAGAGCATTCACCCCTCCACTTT
V gene: TRBV5-1; J gene: TRBJ2-5; clone size: few; D gene: NA; CDR3 protein: CASSPPVTPETQYF; CDR3 DNA: TGCGCCAGCAGCCCCCCGGTCACCCCAGAGACCCAGTACTTC